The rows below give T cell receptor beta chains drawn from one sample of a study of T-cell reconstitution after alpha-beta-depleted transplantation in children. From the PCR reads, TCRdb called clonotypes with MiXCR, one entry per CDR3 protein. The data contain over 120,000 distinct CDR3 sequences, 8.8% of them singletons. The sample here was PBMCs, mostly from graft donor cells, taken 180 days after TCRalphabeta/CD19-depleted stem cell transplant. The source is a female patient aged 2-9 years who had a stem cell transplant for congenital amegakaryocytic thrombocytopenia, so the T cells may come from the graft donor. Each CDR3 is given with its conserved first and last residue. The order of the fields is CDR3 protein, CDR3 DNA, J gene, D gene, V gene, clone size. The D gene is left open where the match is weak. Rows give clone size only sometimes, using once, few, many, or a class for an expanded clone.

cdr3_aa: CSVGGLAGTEQFF
cdr3_nt: TGCAGCGTTGGGGGACTAGCGGGAACTGAACAGTTCTTC
j_call: TRBJ2-1
d_call: TRBD2
v_call: TRBV29-1
clone_size: few

cdr3_aa: CSARDSVEGYEQYF
cdr3_nt: TGCAGTGCTAGGGACAGTGTGGAGGGCTACGAGCAGTACTTC
j_call: TRBJ2-7
d_call: -
v_call: TRBV20-1
clone_size: -

cdr3_aa: CASSLQKYEQYF
cdr3_nt: TGTGCCAGCAGCCTTCAGAAATACGAGCAGTACTTC
j_call: TRBJ2-7
d_call: -
v_call: TRBV7-8
clone_size: many

cdr3_aa: CASSESKEGRTGELFF
cdr3_nt: TGCGCCAGCAGTGAGTCGAAGGAGGGTAGAACCGGGGAGCTGTTTTTT
j_call: TRBJ2-2
d_call: -
v_call: TRBV10-1
clone_size: few

cdr3_aa: CASSQYGGSYEQYF
cdr3_nt: TGCGCCAGCAGCCAGTACGGGGGGTCCTACGAGCAGTACTTC
j_call: TRBJ2-7
d_call: TRBD2
v_call: TRBV4-3
clone_size: -

cdr3_aa: CASSSPGQGLGTDTQYF
cdr3_nt: TGTGCCAGCAGTTCTCCGGGACAGGGGCTAGGAACAGATACGCAGTATTTT
j_call: TRBJ2-3
d_call: TRBD1
v_call: TRBV6-5
clone_size: -

cdr3_aa: CATSRARTSEKLFF
cdr3_nt: TGTGCCACCAGCAGAGCTCGGACCAGCGAAAAACTGTTTTTT
j_call: TRBJ1-4
d_call: -
v_call: TRBV15
clone_size: few

cdr3_aa: CSARPPGGSREQYF
cdr3_nt: TGCAGTGCTAGACCCCCGGGGGGGTCCCGCGAGCAGTACTTC
j_call: TRBJ2-7
d_call: TRBD2
v_call: TRBV20-1
clone_size: many

cdr3_aa: CASSQGQQFGGELFF
cdr3_nt: TGCGCCAGCAGTCAGGGACAGCAATTTGGCGGGGAGCTGTTTTTT
j_call: TRBJ2-2
d_call: TRBD1
v_call: TRBV5-1
clone_size: few

cdr3_aa: CASHGAGVGVNEQFF
cdr3_nt: TGTGCCAGTCATGGGGCGGGAGTGGGAGTAAATGAGCAGTTCTTC
j_call: TRBJ2-1
d_call: TRBD2
v_call: TRBV6-5
clone_size: many

cdr3_aa: CASSSWGKSYGYTF
cdr3_nt: TGCGCCAGCAGCTCCTGGGGCAAGAGCTATGGCTACACCTTC
j_call: TRBJ1-2
d_call: -
v_call: TRBV5-1
clone_size: many

cdr3_aa: CSGKAMWGRETQYF
cdr3_nt: TGCAGTGGCAAAGCGATGTGGGGCCGAGAGACCCAGTACTTC
j_call: TRBJ2-5
d_call: -
v_call: TRBV20-1
clone_size: few

cdr3_aa: CASSLDNHGYTF
cdr3_nt: TGTGCCAGCAGTTTAGACAATCATGGCTACACCTTC
j_call: TRBJ1-2
d_call: -
v_call: TRBV28
clone_size: many

cdr3_aa: CASSPGGNEQFF
cdr3_nt: TGTGCCAGCAGCCCGGGGGGGAATGAGCAGTTCTTC
j_call: TRBJ2-1
d_call: TRBD2
v_call: TRBV4-2
clone_size: -

cdr3_aa: CASSDSNYGYTF
cdr3_nt: TGTGCCAGCAGTGACAGTAACTATGGCTACACCTTC
j_call: TRBJ1-2
d_call: -
v_call: TRBV6-1
clone_size: many

cdr3_aa: CSARSPRRAEQYF
cdr3_nt: TGCAGTGCTCGGAGTCCGCGGCGGGCCGAGCAGTACTTC
j_call: TRBJ2-7
d_call: -
v_call: TRBV20-1
clone_size: few

cdr3_aa: CSARLAEYEQYF
cdr3_nt: TGCAGTGCTAGACTAGCCGAATACGAGCAGTACTTC
j_call: TRBJ2-7
d_call: -
v_call: TRBV20-1
clone_size: -